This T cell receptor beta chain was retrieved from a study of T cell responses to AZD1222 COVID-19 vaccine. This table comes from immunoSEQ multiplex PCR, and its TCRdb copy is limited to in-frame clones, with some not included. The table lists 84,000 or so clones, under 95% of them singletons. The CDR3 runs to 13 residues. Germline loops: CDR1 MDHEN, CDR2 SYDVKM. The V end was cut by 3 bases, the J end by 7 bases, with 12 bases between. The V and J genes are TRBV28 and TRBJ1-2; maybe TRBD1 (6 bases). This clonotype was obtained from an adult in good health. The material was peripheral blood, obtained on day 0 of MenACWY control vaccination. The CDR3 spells CASSFAGGSGYTF. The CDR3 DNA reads TGTGCCAGCAGTTTTGCGGGGGGCTCTGGCTACACCTTC.